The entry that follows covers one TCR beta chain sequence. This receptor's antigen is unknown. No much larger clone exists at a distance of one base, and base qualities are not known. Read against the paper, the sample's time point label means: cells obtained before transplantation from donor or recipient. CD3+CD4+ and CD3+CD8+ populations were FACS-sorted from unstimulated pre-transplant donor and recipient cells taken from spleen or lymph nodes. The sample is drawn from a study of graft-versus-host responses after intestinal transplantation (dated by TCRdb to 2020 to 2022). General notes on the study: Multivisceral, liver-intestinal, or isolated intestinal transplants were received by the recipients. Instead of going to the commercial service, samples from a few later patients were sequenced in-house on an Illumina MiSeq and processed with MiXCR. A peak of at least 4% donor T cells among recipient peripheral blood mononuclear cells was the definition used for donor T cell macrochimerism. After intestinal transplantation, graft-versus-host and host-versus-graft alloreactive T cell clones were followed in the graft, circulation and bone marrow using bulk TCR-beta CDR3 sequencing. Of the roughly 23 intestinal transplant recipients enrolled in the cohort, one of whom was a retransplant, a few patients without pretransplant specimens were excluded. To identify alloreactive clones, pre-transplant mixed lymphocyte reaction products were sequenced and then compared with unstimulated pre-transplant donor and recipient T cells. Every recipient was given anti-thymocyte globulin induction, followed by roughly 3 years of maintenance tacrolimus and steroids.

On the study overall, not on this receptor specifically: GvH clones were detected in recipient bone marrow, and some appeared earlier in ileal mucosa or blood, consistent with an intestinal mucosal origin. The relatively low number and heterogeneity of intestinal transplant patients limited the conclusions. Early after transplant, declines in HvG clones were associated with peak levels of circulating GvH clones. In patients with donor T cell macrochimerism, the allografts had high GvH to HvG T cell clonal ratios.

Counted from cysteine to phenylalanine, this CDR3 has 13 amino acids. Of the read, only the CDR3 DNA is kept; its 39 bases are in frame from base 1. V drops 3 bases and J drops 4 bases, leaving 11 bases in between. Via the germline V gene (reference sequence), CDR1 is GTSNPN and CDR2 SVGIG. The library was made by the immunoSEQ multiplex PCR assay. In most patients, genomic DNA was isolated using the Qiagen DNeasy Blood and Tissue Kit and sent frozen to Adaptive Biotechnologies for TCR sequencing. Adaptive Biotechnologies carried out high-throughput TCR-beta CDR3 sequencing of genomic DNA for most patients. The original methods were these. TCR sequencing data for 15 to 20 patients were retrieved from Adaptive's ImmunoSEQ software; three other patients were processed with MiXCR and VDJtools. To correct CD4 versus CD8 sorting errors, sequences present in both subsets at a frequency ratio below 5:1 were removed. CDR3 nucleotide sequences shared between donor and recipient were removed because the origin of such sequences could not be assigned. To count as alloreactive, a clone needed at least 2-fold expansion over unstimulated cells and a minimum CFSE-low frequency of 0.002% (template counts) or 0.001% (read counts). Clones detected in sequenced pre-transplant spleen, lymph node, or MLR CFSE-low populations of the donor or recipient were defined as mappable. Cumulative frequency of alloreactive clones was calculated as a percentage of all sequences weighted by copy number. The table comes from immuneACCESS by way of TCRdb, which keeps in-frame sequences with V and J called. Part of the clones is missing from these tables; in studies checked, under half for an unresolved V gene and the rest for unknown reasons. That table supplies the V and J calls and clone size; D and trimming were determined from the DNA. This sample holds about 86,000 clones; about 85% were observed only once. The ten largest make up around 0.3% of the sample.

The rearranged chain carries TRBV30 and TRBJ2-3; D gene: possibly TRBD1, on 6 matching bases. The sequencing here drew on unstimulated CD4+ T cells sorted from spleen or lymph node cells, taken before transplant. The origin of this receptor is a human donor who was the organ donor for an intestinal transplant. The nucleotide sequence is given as TGTGCCTGGAGCAGGGGATATTCAGATACGCAGTATTTT. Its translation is CAWSRGYSDTQYF.